The rows below give T cell receptor beta chains drawn from one sample of a study of T cells after yellow fever vaccination. TCRdb reanalysed the 5' RACE reads using MiXCR and keeps one entry per CDR3 protein. Among about 340,000 distinct CDR3 sequences listed, roughly an eighth were seen once. The sequenced sample was CD4+ T cells sorted from PBMCs, obtained 15 days after the yellow fever booster vaccination. The receptor set was obtained from a man aged 18 to 35 who received the YFV17D yellow fever vaccine. Both conserved end residues are part of each CDR3. A D gene is named only where the DNA matches it firmly. Expanded clones get a size class; other rows say once, few or many, or leave the size out.

few	TRBV6-5	TRBD1	TRBJ2-7	CASSPSDRGTREQYF	TGTGCCAGCAGTCCCTCGGACAGGGGAACGAGGGAGCAGTACTTC
NA	TRBV20-1	NA	TRBJ1-2	CSLRRTNYGYTF	TGCAGCCTCAGGCGAACGAACTATGGCTACACCTTC
NA	TRBV12-3/TRBV12-4	NA	TRBJ2-2	CASSSMGPHLFLLANTGELFF	TGTGCCAGCAGTTCGATGGGTCCTCACCTATTTCTTTTAGCGAACACCGGGGAGCTGTTTTTT
NA	TRBV28	NA	TRBJ1-1	CASSWVVGTEAFF	TGTGCCAGCTCTTGGGTAGTGGGGACTGAAGCTTTCTTT
few	TRBV20-1	TRBD2	TRBJ2-3	CSANPGLAFSDTQYF	TGCAGTGCTAACCCGGGACTAGCGTTTTCAGATACGCAGTATTTT
NA	TRBV20-1	TRBD2	TRBJ2-3	CSASPRAGRRYDTQYF	TGCAGTGCTAGTCCCAGGGCCGGGAGGCGTTACGATACGCAGTATTTT
few	TRBV6-1	NA	TRBJ1-2	CASSEGYSNYGYTF	TGTGCCAGCAGTGAAGGTTACTCTAACTATGGCTACACCTTC
NA	TRBV10-3	NA	TRBJ1-5	CAIGGNSNQPQHF	TGTGCCATCGGCGGGAATAGCAATCAGCCCCAGCATTTT
few	TRBV2	TRBD1	TRBJ1-6	CASGTDRGPSPLHF	TGTGCCAGCGGGACGGACAGGGGGCCTTCACCCCTCCACTTT
few	TRBV5-1	NA	TRBJ2-2	CASSSGSSSATGELFF	TGCGCCAGCAGCTCTGGTTCGAGTTCGGCCACCGGGGAGCTGTTTTTT
NA	TRBV10-3	NA	TRBJ1-1	CAIGDQGSAFF	TGTGCCATCGGGGACCAGGGAAGCGCTTTCTTT
many	TRBV7-3	NA	TRBJ2-6	CASSLNSGANVLTF	TGTGCCAGCAGCTTAAACTCTGGGGCCAACGTCCTGACTTTC
few	TRBV11-1	NA	TRBJ2-7	CASSLAGGTHEQYF	TGTGCCAGCAGCTTAGCCGGGGGAACCCACGAGCAGTACTTC
few	TRBV5-5	NA	TRBJ1-5	CASSPSINNQPQHF	TGTGCCAGCAGCCCCTCGATTAACAATCAGCCCCAGCATTTT
NA	TRBV10-3	NA	TRBJ1-5	CAISGRQSQPQHF	TGTGCCATCAGTGGTAGACAGTCCCAGCCCCAGCATTTT